This TCR beta chain was retrieved from a study of T cells after yellow fever vaccination. Study-wide findings and caveats: Once the booster was given, most primary-vaccination clones reappeared, at approximately 97% for CD4 and over 70% for CD8. Though weaker, the secondary response peaked faster, on day 5 versus 15.

This clonotype showed up just a few times. Its antigen is currently unknown. TCR cDNA was made by 5'RACE template switching, adding a universal primer site and UMIs. Each CDR3 protein gets one entry after TCRdb re-called the 5' RACE reads with MiXCR. The sample has about 430,000 distinct CDR3 sequences, approximately 18% seen once. Trimming left V 1 base short and J 11 bases short, with 15 bases between. The CDR3 covers 15 residues. Germline V gene data show CDR1 as LGHNA and CDR2 as YSLEER. The sequence was obtained from a young man who received the YFV17D yellow fever vaccine. The chain combines TRBV4-3 with TRBJ1-6, with D tentatively TRBD1 (5 bases). The sequenced sample was PBMCs, obtained before the yellow fever booster vaccination. The CDR3: CASSQGGQGPAPLHF. CDR3 bases: TGCGCCAGCAGCCAAGGAGGGCAGGGCCCGGCACCCCTCCACTTT.